This entry lists 15 T cell receptor beta chains sequenced from one sample in a study of T cell responses to AZD1222 COVID-19 vaccine. Profiled with immunoSEQ multiplex PCR; TCRdb holds only in-frame clones, not every one. The sample comprises around 110,000 clones, around 94% of which are singletons, and about 2.7% rests with the top ten. The specimen was peripheral blood, collected on day 0 of AZD1222 vaccination. The receptors were sampled from an adult in good health.

The chain employs TRBV24-1 and TRBJ2-1; 8 positions agree with TRBD2. CDR3 length equals 17 residues. The germline V gene has CDR1 KGHDR and CDR2 SFDVKD. Trimming removed 1 base from V and 8 bases from J; junction bases left unmatched: 12. The CDR3 nucleotides read TGTGCCACCAGTGATTTCCGGCGGGAGGTTTTACAAGATGAGCAGTTCTTC. It is translated as CATSDFRREVLQDEQFF.

The chain recombines TRBV18 with TRBJ2-3, with TRBD2 matching over 7 bases. V was clipped by 5 bases and J by 3 bases; unmatched bases: 11. This CDR3 comprises 16 residues. The germline V gene has CDR1 KGHSH and CDR2 LQKENI. This CDR3 reads CASSTIAGPGTDTQYF. CDR3 DNA: TGTGCCAGCTCAACAATAGCGGGCCCGGGGACAGATACGCAGTATTTT.

The J gene is TRBJ1-2, the V gene TRBV12-3 or TRBV12-4; D gene uncertain. Deletions cut 6 bases from V and 2 bases from J, with 7 bases between. This CDR3 is built from 12 residues. The CDR3 protein is CASRSANYGYTF. As DNA, the CDR3 is TGTGCCAGCAGGTCGGCGAACTATGGCTACACCTTC.

The chain employs TRBV18 and TRBJ2-2; 11 bases are shared with TRBD2. Germline-derived CDR1 and CDR2 are KGHSH and LQKENI. The J segment lost 0 bases and the V segment lost 5 bases, leaving 2 bases of the junction unmatched. The length of the CDR3 is 16 residues. The CDR3: CASSALAGANTGELFF. CDR3 bases: TGTGCCAGCTCAGCACTAGCGGGAGCGAACACCGGGGAGCTGTTTTTT.

V usage is TRBV6-5 and J usage is TRBJ2-3, with unresolved D. This CDR3 comprises 13 residues. The germline V gene has CDR1 MNHEY and CDR2 SVGAGI. Trimming removed 8 bases at V and 2 bases at J, with 11 bases between. The CDR3 loop is CASRLRHTDTQYF. The CDR3 coding sequence is TGTGCCAGCCGACTTAGACACACAGATACGCAGTATTTT.

The V gene is TRBV27, the J gene TRBJ2-2, with TRBD1 matching 7 bases. This CDR3 is 14 amino acids long. CDR1 MNHEY and CDR2 SMNVEV come from the germline V gene (reference sequence). The V gene end was trimmed by 5 bases and the J gene end by 3 bases; junction bases not matched to a gene: 3. In DNA form, the CDR3 reads TGTGCCAGCAGTCCCGACAGGGACACCGGGGAGCTGTTTTTT. Its translation: CASSPDRDTGELFF.

The genes are TRBV9 and TRBJ2-1; TRBD2 matches 13 bases. J gave up 7 bases and V 0 bases, and 19 bases lay outside the gene matches. This CDR3 spans 21 amino acids. CDR1 is SGDLS, CDR2 YYNGEE, per germline. The CDR3 loop is CASSVAGTIATSGRSDNEQFF. In DNA form, the CDR3 reads TGTGCCAGCAGCGTAGCTGGAACAATAGCGACTAGCGGGAGGAGTGATAATGAGCAGTTCTTC.

The chain employs TRBV7-9 and TRBJ1-4; 7 nucleotides match TRBD1. V was clipped by 11 bases and J by 7 bases; unmatched bases: 22. The CDR3 length is 17 residues. CDR1 and CDR2 (germline): SEHNR, FQNEAQ (reference sequence). DNA for the CDR3: TGTGCCGGCCAATATACGACAGGGAAGGGTTTCGGTGAAAAACTGTTTTTT. This translates into CAGQYTTGKGFGEKLFF.

This clone was detected only once. The chain combines TRBV4-1 with TRBJ2-1; no definite D call. Deletions cut 4 bases from V and 4 bases from J, with 2 bases between. Germline V CDR1 and CDR2: MGHRA, YSYEKL. The CDR3 consists of 11 residues. CDR3 sequence: CASSLYNEQFF. For the CDR3, the DNA is TGCGCCAGCAGCCTATACAATGAGCAGTTCTTC.

This chain links TRBV19 with TRBJ1-2, with TRBD1 as a possible D gene (6 bases). The CDR3 contains 13 residues. Trimming took off 3 bases at V and 7 bases at J, with 12 bases between the two ends. Looked up from germline, CDR1 is LNHDA and CDR2 is SQIVND (reference sequence). CDR3 nucleotide sequence: TGTGCCAGTAGTATCTGGGGGGCCAGTGGCTACACCTTC. Its protein is CASSIWGASGYTF. Full variable domain (rest looked up from reference TRBV19 and TRBJ1-2): DGGITQSPKYLFRKEGQNVTLSCEQNLNHDAMYWYRQDPGQGLRLIYYSQIVNDFQKGDIAEGYSVSREKKESFPLTVTSAQKNPTAFYLCASSIWGASGYTFGSGTRLTVV.

This chain uses TRBV28 with TRBJ1-1, with D hard to call. Germline values: CDR1 MDHEN, CDR2 SYDVKM. This CDR3 comprises 12 residues. V gave up 11 bases and J gave up 1 base, with 11 bases separating them. CDR3 residues: CAARMENTEAFF. For the CDR3, the DNA is TGTGCCGCCCGGATGGAGAACACTGAAGCTTTCTTT.

This chain uses TRBV2 with TRBJ1-5; no definite D call. The V end lost 3 bases, the J end lost 4 bases, and 7 bases lay between the germline ends. CDR1 is SNHLY and CDR2 is FYNNEI in the germline V gene. The CDR3 covers 13 residues. The CDR3 here is CASSDEGNQPQHF. DNA of the CDR3: TGTGCCAGCAGTGATGAGGGAAATCAGCCCCAGCATTTT.

The chain uses TRBV10-1 and TRBJ2-1; D unclear. V was cut by 3 bases and J by 5 bases, with 11 bases left in between. Germline CDR1 WNHNN, CDR2 SYGVQD (reference sequence). CDR3 length equals 14 residues. The CDR3 DNA reads TGCGCCAGCAGTGAAGTGGGGTCGGACAATGAGCAGTTCTTC. Its protein is CASSEVGSDNEQFF.

The V gene is TRBV10-3, the J gene TRBJ2-5; TRBD2 matches at 7 bases. In germline, CDR1 is ENHRY, CDR2 SYGVKD. V shed 8 bases, J shed 2 bases, and the junction held 8 bases outside the gene matches. This CDR3 comprises 14 residues. Written as DNA, the CDR3 is TGTGCCATCGGCGCGACTAGCACTCAAGAGACCCAGTACTTC. Encoded protein: CAIGATSTQETQYF.

This sequence joins TRBV15 and TRBJ2-3; D may match TRBD1 or TRBD2 (6 bases each). The V end was cut by 0 bases, the J end by 6 bases, with 19 bases between. CDR1 is LNHNV and CDR2 is YYDKDF in the germline V gene (reference sequence). This CDR3 region has 17 residues. The CDR3 nucleotides are TGTGCCACCAGCAGAGATAGGAGGGACATCGGCGGTGATACGCAGTATTTT. This codes for CATSRDRRDIGGDTQYF.